These 15 T cell receptor beta chains originate from one sample sequenced in a study of blood T cell repertoires in COVID-19. Assay used: immunoSEQ multiplex PCR; TCRdb lists only in-frame clones, some missing. This sample has some 330,000 clones, with approximately 88% found just once. Sequencing was done on a sample of PBMCs or T cells enriched from blood (not recorded which). The origin of the receptors is a man aged 30-40 years who had recovered from COVID-19.

V is TRBV6-5 and J is TRBJ2-7; 10 bases fit TRBD1. Trimming at V came to 5 bases and at J to 1 base, leaving 5 bases not matched to a gene. The germline CDR1 and CDR2 sequences are MNHEY and SVGAGI. The CDR3 is 15 residues long. CDR3 in amino acids: CASSLGTGDSYEQYF. The CDR3, as DNA: TGTGCCAGCAGTCTTGGGACAGGGGATTCCTACGAGCAGTACTTC.

J is TRBJ1-5 and V is TRBV28; weak D call: TRBD1 (5 bases). V lost 5 bases to trimming and J lost 11 bases, with 13 bases between them. CDR1 MDHEN and CDR2 SYDVKM come from the germline V gene. The length of the CDR3 is 12 residues. CDR3 in DNA: TGTGCCAGCAGTCCTGGAGGGGACTCCCAGCATTTT. Its protein is CASSPGGDSQHF.

The genes are TRBV28 and TRBJ1-5; TRBD1 matches at 11 bases. Germline V CDR1 and CDR2: MDHEN, SYDVKM. V lost 4 bases and J lost 4; bases outside the gene matches: 6. CDR3 length equals 16 residues. The CDR3 DNA is TGTGCCAGCAGTTGGACAGGGGGCCTGAGGAATCAGCCCCAGCATTTT. This translates into CASSWTGGLRNQPQHF. The complete variable domain, with remaining parts taken from reference TRBV28 and TRBJ1-5, reads DVKVTQSSRYLVKRTGEKVFLECVQDMDHENMFWYRQDPGLGLRLIYFSYDVKMKEKGDIPEGYSVSREKKERFSLILESASTNQTSMYLCASSWTGGLRNQPQHFGDGTRLSIL.

The chain uses TRBV14 and TRBJ2-7, with a tentative D call TRBD1 (5 bases). V dropped 0 bases and J dropped 2 bases, with 11 bases sitting between them. Per the germline V gene, CDR1 is SGHDN and CDR2 is FVKESK. This CDR3 is built from 15 residues. The CDR3 DNA sequence: TGTGCCAGCAGCCAAGAGGGGTTAGGGGCCTACGAGCAGTACTTC. Its translation: CASSQEGLGAYEQYF.

V is TRBV6-1 and J is TRBJ2-2; 7 bases fit TRBD1. J was trimmed by 2 bases and V by 4 bases; bases with no gene match: 7. The germline V gene encodes CDR1 MNHNS and CDR2 SASEGT. This CDR3 has 16 residues. The CDR3: CASSAAGTENTGELFF. CDR3 sequence (DNA): TGTGCCAGCAGTGCGGCCGGGACAGAAAACACCGGGGAGCTGTTTTTT.

The CDR3 nucleotides are TGTGCCAGCAGTGAAGGGACCTTATTATGGACAGCTAACTATGGCTACACCTTC. Encoded protein: CASSEGTLLWTANYGYTF. V is TRBV6-1 and J is TRBJ1-2; D possibly corresponds to TRBD1 (6 bases). Germline V CDR1 and CDR2: MNHNS, SASEGT. Between the trimmed V and J ends, which lost 1 base and 0 bases, there was a span of 18 bases. This CDR3 region has 18 residues.

The J gene is TRBJ1-5, the V gene TRBV7-8; tentatively, D is TRBD1 (6 bases). Per the germline V gene, CDR1 is SGHVS and CDR2 is FQNEAQ. Between the trimmed V and J ends, which lost 5 bases and 4 bases, there was a span of 15 bases. The CDR3 consists of 15 residues. The CDR3 loop reads CASSPRDRRNQPQHF. CDR3 DNA: TGTGCCAGCAGCCCCAGAGACAGGCGGAATCAGCCCCAGCATTTT. The full variable domain, rest sourced from reference TRBV7-8 and TRBJ1-5, is GAGVSQSPRYKVAKRGQDVALRCDPISGHVSLFWYQQALGQGPEFLTYFQNEAQLDKSGLPSDRFFAERPEGSVSTLKIQRTQQEDSAVYLCASSPRDRRNQPQHFGDGTRLSIL.

This chain links TRBV7-9 with TRBJ2-1; weak D call: TRBD2 (6 bases). Germline CDR1 reads SEHNR; CDR2 reads FQNEAQ (reference sequence). The CDR3 is 14 residues long. V was pared by 4 bases and J by 0 bases, with 7 bases between. The CDR3 loop is CASSSGLSYNEQFF. CDR3 DNA: TGTGCCAGCAGCTCGGGACTCTCCTACAATGAGCAGTTCTTC.

The chain combines TRBV25-1 with TRBJ2-1; 10 nucleotides align to TRBD2. Losses at the gene ends were 1 base for V and 10 bases for J; bases not matched to a gene: 7. The CDR3 loop spans 15 amino acids. Germline V gene data show CDR1 as MGHDK and CDR2 as SYGVNS. This chain's CDR3 is CASSEWGLAGDEQFF. As DNA, the CDR3 is TGTGCCAGCAGTGAATGGGGTCTAGCGGGGGACGAGCAGTTCTTC.

V and J are TRBV10-1 and TRBJ1-6; unclear D gene. The CDR3 consists of 11 residues. Deletions cut 7 bases from V and 6 bases from J, with 4 bases between. Germline values: CDR1 WNHNN, CDR2 SYGVQD (reference sequence). DNA for the CDR3: TGCGCCAGCATCTTTAATTCACCCCTCCACTTT. Residues: CASIFNSPLHF.

This chain uses TRBV3-1 (or the pseudogene TRBV3-2) with TRBJ2-7, with a possible D match to TRBD1 (5 bases). Trimming pared 4 bases from V and 2 bases from J, leaving 15 bases between. From germline, CDR1 is LGHDT and CDR2 YNNKEL (reference sequence). This CDR3 comprises 15 residues. CDR3 sequence: CASSPQDKHPYEQYF. CDR3 in DNA: TGTGCCAGCAGCCCCCAGGACAAGCATCCCTACGAGCAGTACTTC.

V is TRBV7-3 and J is TRBJ2-3; 9 bases map to TRBD2. The CDR3 loop spans 17 amino acids. V trimming: 2 bases; J trimming: 0 bases; junction bases outside the gene matches: 6. The V gene's germline CDR1 is SGHTA and CDR2 FQGTGA. CDR3 DNA: TGTGCCAGCAGCTTAGGGGGGACTAGCTCTAGCACAGATACGCAGTATTTT. This codes for CASSLGGTSSSTDTQYF. Looking up the rest from reference TRBV7-3 and TRBJ2-3 gives the full variable domain: GAGVSQTPSNKVTEKGKYVELRCDPISGHTALYWYRQSLGQGPEFLIYFQGTGAADDSGLPNDRFFAVRPEGSVSTLKIQRTERGDSAVYLCASSLGGTSSSTDTQYFGPGTRLTVL.

The chain uses TRBV7-6 and TRBJ1-3, with 7 bases lining up with TRBD1. J was trimmed by 2 bases and V by 5 bases; bases with no gene match: 6. The CDR3 sequence is 15 residues long. Looked up from germline, CDR1 is SGHVS and CDR2 is FNYEAQ. CDR3 sequence: CASSPDRAPGNTIYF. As DNA, the CDR3 is TGTGCCAGCAGCCCAGACAGGGCTCCTGGAAACACCATATATTTT.

The rearrangement uses TRBV4-2 and TRBJ1-5; D is undetermined. Per the germline V gene, CDR1 is LGHNA and CDR2 is YNFKEQ. The V end lost 0 bases, the J end lost 1 base, and 7 bases lay between the germline ends. This CDR3 has 15 amino acids. Written as DNA, the CDR3 is TGTGCCAGCAGCCAAGAGCACAGCAGCAATCAGCCCCAGCATTTT. It translates to CASSQEHSSNQPQHF.

V and J are TRBV2 and TRBJ2-7; 9 bases align to TRBD2. CDR1 is SNHLY, CDR2 FYNNEI, per germline. The CDR3 loop spans 12 amino acids. The ends lost 8 bases at V and 7 bases at J; junction bases unmatched: 6. The DNA of the CDR3 is TGTGCCAGCGTCAGCGGGGGGTTTGAGCAGTACTTC. It is translated as CASVSGGFEQYF.